This is a list of T cell receptor beta chains from one sample in a study of T cells of healthy individuals. Each CDR3 protein is one row after TCRdb ran MiXCR on the 5' RACE reads. Of 100,000 or so distinct CDR3 sequences listed, about 16% are singletons. The receptors shown here come from a human donor in good health. Each CDR3 is given with its conserved first and last residue. A D gene is named only where the DNA matches it firmly. Size is stated for part of the rows, as once, few or many counts, or as a class when the clone is expanded.

v_call,d_call,j_call,clone_size,cdr3_nt,cdr3_aa
TRBV6-2/TRBV6-3,.,TRBJ1-2,few,TGTGCCAGCAGTTCGGTGTCTGGCTACACCTTC,CASSSVSGYTF
TRBV12-3/TRBV12-4,.,TRBJ2-5,many,TGTGCCAGCGGACAGAGAGAGACCCAGTACTTC,CASGQRETQYF
TRBV5-1,TRBD2,TRBJ2-1,.,TGCGCCAGCAGCTTGGGACCAGCGGGAGGGGGTGCGTACAATGAGCAGTTCTTC,CASSLGPAGGGAYNEQFF
TRBV5-5,.,TRBJ2-7,few,TGTGCCAGCAGCTTAGGAGGGAATCGTGACGAGCAGTACTTC,CASSLGGNRDEQYF
TRBV4-1,TRBD2,TRBJ2-3,.,TGCGCCAGCAGCCAAGTGAGAGCGGGGGTAAGCACAGATACGCAGTATTTT,CASSQVRAGVSTDTQYF
TRBV9,.,TRBJ2-5,few,TGTGCCAGCAGCGCCTATGTCGGACCTAAAGAGACCCAGTACTTC,CASSAYVGPKETQYF
TRBV7-9,TRBD1,TRBJ2-7,many,TGTGCCAGCAGCCACCGGGACAGGCGTTACGAGCAGTACTTC,CASSHRDRRYEQYF
TRBV4-3,.,TRBJ1-2,many,TGCGCCAGCAGCCAAGAGAGGGGGGATGGCTACACCTTC,CASSQERGDGYTF
TRBV4-3,.,TRBJ1-1,.,TGCGCCAGCAGCCTTCAAAGGCACAAGGAGAACACTGAAGCTTTCTTT,CASSLQRHKENTEAFF
TRBV28,TRBD2,TRBJ2-4,many,TGTGCCAGCAGTTTCCCCTACGGACTAGCGGAGCTAGGCCTAGCCAAAAACATTCAGTACTTC,CASSFPYGLAELGLAKNIQYF
TRBV20-1,.,TRBJ2-3,many,TGCAGTGCTAGAGATCCAGCGGAGGGGACAGATACGCAGTATTTT,CSARDPAEGTDTQYF
TRBV18,.,TRBJ1-3,many,TGTGCCAGCTCACCCCAACAGGGAAACACCATATATTTT,CASSPQQGNTIYF
TRBV29-1,.,TRBJ2-5,many,TGCAGCGTAGTACTCCTTAGCCAAGAGACCCAGTACTTC,CSVVLLSQETQYF
TRBV7-2,TRBD1,TRBJ1-6,.,TGTGCCAGCAGCTCAAGGGACAGGGATTCACCCCTCCACTTT,CASSSRDRDSPLHF
TRBV12-3/TRBV12-4,.,TRBJ2-1,few,TGTGCCAGCAGACCCCAGGGGATGACCTACAATGAGCAGTTCTTC,CASRPQGMTYNEQFF
TRBV28,TRBD2,TRBJ2-3,few,TGTGCCAGCAGTTTCCCCCTTAGCGGGGGTAGCACAGATACGCAGTATTTT,CASSFPLSGGSTDTQYF
TRBV4-2,TRBD2,TRBJ2-7,.,TGTGCCAGCAGCCACGACTGGACTAGCGGGAGTTACGAGCAGTACTTC,CASSHDWTSGSYEQYF
TRBV28,TRBD2,TRBJ2-3,few,TGTGCCAGCAACCCCGGAACTAGCGGGGCCACAGATACGCAGTATTTT,CASNPGTSGATDTQYF
TRBV28,TRBD1,TRBJ2-3,few,TGTGCCAGCAGATTTTCGGGACAGGGGGCAGATACGCAGTATTTT,CASRFSGQGADTQYF
TRBV4-1,TRBD2,TRBJ2-7,few,TGCGCCAGCAGCCTCGGTGGGGGGGGACCCTACGAGCAGTACTTC,CASSLGGGGPYEQYF
TRBV7-2,.,TRBJ2-7,.,TGTGCCAGCAGCCCTCGGGACTCTCGCTACGAGCAGTACTTC,CASSPRDSRYEQYF
TRBV4-1,TRBD1,TRBJ1-2,.,TGCGCCAGCAGAACACCGGGACAGGGCTTATATGGCTACACCTTC,CASRTPGQGLYGYTF
TRBV5-1,.,TRBJ1-6,many,TGCGCCAGCAGTTACTCCTGGGGGGATTCACCCCTCCACTTT,CASSYSWGDSPLHF
TRBV5-1,TRBD1,TRBJ1-1,many,TGCGCCAGTAGACAGGGGTCTACTGAAGCTTTCTTT,CASRQGSTEAFF
TRBV28,.,TRBJ2-7,.,TGTGCCAGCAAGGGCAGACACTACGAGCAGTACTTC,CASKGRHYEQYF
TRBV12-3/TRBV12-4,.,TRBJ1-2,few,TGTGCCAGCACCCGGTCCCTAGCTAACTATGGCTACACCTTC,CASTRSLANYGYTF
TRBV6-6,.,TRBJ2-7,.,TGTGCCAGCAAGGGAGATAGCGGCACTAAGGACGAGCAGTACTTC,CASKGDSGTKDEQYF
TRBV9,TRBD2,TRBJ2-1,.,TGTGCCAGCAGTCCGAGCGGGAGAAGGGACAATGAGCAGTTCTTC,CASSPSGRRDNEQFF
TRBV29-1,.,TRBJ2-7,.,TGCAGCGTTCTCGGGACGTCCTACGAGCAGTACTTC,CSVLGTSYEQYF
TRBV12-3/TRBV12-4,TRBD1,TRBJ1-5,few,TGTGCCAGCAGTTTGACAGGGGGTAGCAATCAGCCCCAGCATTTT,CASSLTGGSNQPQHF
TRBV29-1,TRBD2,TRBJ2-2,.,TGCAGCGTTGGGAGCGGGGCGAACACCGGGGAGCTGTTTTTT,CSVGSGANTGELFF
TRBV5-1,.,TRBJ2-3,.,TGCGCCAGCAGCCCTCGACCCACAGATACGCAGTATTTT,CASSPRPTDTQYF
TRBV6-5,.,TRBJ1-1,.,TGTGCCAGCAGTTACTCGGTCAGAGGTGAAGCTTTCTTT,CASSYSVRGEAFF
TRBV6-4,TRBD2,TRBJ2-2,many,TGTGCCAGCAGTGACGGAGACGGGGGGGCGTCCGGGGAGCTGTTTTTT,CASSDGDGGASGELFF
TRBV7-3,TRBD2,TRBJ2-1,.,TGTGCCAGCAGCCCCAATAGCGGGAGAACCTACAATGAGCAGTTCTTC,CASSPNSGRTYNEQFF
TRBV20-1,TRBD1,TRBJ2-5,.,TGCAGTGCTAGAGATTTTAGGCAGGGGGAACAAGAGACCCAGTACTTC,CSARDFRQGEQETQYF
TRBV4-1,.,TRBJ2-3,few,TGCGCCAGCAGCCAAGTACAGAGCACAGATACGCAGTATTTT,CASSQVQSTDTQYF
TRBV18,TRBD1,TRBJ1-1,.,TGTGCCAGCTCACAGGGGGCCTACACTGAAGCTTTCTTT,CASSQGAYTEAFF
TRBV20-1,.,TRBJ2-7,.,TGCAGTGCTAGACTTTCTCCGGTCCGGGTCGAGCAGTACTTC,CSARLSPVRVEQYF
TRBV5-1,.,TRBJ2-1,.,TGTGCCAGCAGCTGGGTGTTGGGTAACAATGAGCAGTTCTTC,CASSWVLGNNEQFF
TRBV7-2,.,TRBJ2-7,once,TGTGCCAGCAGCTTAGTTGGGACTTTGAACTACGAGCAGTACTTC,CASSLVGTLNYEQYF
TRBV6-2/TRBV6-3,TRBD1,TRBJ1-6,.,TGTGCCAGCAGTTACGGGACAGCCTATAATTCACCCCTCCACTTT,CASSYGTAYNSPLHF